This T cell receptor (beta chain) came from a study of OX40 agonist ivuxolimab in advanced cancers. Whole-study context: There were three patients with partial responses, one having hepatocellular carcinoma and two cutaneous melanoma.

With autoimmune disease history or systemic immunosuppression, patients were excluded. As for this clone: Its antigen remains unknown.

TCRdb's table, derived via immunoSEQ multiplex PCR, lists solely in-frame clones and lacks some. The table has some 66,000 clones, roughly four fifths seen once. The germline gives CDR1 ENHRY, CDR2 SYGVKD. V lost 11 bases and J lost 6, with 16 bases in between. The CDR3 has 13 residues. Study results and caveats: There were, on average, more expanded clones in CD8+ T cells than in CD4+.

The chain joins TRBV10-3 to TRBJ1-4, with D possibly TRBD1 on 6 matching bases. The source is an adult with an advanced solid tumor such as melanoma, head and neck, liver or kidney cancer. This sample comprised CD4+ or CD8+ T cells sorted from blood, obtained in a trial of the OX40 agonist ivuxolimab. The CDR3 DNA reads as TGTGCCTCAAACGGGGCAGGGGATGAAAAACTGTTTTTT. Residues: CASNGAGDEKLFF.